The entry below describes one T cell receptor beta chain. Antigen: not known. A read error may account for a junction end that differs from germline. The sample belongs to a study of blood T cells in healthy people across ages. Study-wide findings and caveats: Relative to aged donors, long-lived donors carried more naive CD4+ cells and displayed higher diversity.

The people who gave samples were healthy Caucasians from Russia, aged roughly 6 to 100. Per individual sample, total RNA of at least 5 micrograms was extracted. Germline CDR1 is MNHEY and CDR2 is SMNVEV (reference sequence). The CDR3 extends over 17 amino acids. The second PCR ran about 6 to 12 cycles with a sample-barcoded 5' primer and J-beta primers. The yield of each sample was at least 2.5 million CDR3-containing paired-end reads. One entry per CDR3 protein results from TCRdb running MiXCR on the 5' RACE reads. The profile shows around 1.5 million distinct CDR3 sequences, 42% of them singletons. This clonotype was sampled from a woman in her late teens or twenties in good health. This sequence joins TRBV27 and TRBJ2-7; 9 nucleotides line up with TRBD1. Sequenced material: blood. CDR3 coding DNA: TGTGCCAGCAGTTTATCGGTGGGGACAGGGCCAACCTACGAGCGGTACTTC. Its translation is CASSLSVGTGPTYERYF.